This T cell receptor beta chain was captured by sequencing in a study of cytomegalovirus exposure and HLA in healthy donors. V was shortened by 0 bases and J by 2 bases, with 12 bases between the two germline ends. The CDR3 totals 15 residues. CDR1 SGHRS and CDR2 YFSETQ come from the germline V gene. 13 Jbeta primers and 60 Vbeta primers were used for the PCR. TCRdb keeps only in-frame clones here, not all; method: immunoSEQ multiplex PCR. The sample has 55,000 to 75,000 clones; just under 75% are singletons. The sequencing input was PBMCs. The clonotype comes from a human donor in good health. The chain links TRBV5-1 to TRBJ2-7; a possible D gene is TRBD1 (5 bases). CDR3 nucleotides: TGCGCCAGCAGCTTGGAAGGGGCTATAACCTACGAGCAGTACTTC. Protein: CASSLEGAITYEQYF. The full variable domain, its missing parts supplied by reference TRBV5-1 and TRBJ2-7, is KAGVTQTPRYLIKTRGQQVTLSCSPISGHRSVSWYQQTPGQGLQFLFEYFSETQRNKGNFPGRFSGRQFSNSRSEMNVSTLELGDSALYLCASSLEGAITYEQYFGPGTRLTVT.